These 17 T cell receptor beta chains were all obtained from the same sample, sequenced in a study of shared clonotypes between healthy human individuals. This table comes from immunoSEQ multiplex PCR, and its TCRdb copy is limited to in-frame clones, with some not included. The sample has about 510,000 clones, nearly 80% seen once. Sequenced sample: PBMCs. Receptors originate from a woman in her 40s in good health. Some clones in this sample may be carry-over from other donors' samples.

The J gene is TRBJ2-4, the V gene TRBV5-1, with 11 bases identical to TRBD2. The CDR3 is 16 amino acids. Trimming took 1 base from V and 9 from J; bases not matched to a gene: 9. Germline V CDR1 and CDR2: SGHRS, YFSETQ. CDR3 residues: CASSLTSGSGFGIQYF. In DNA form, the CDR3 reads TGCGCCAGCAGCTTGACTAGCGGGAGTGGGTTTGGCATTCAGTACTTC. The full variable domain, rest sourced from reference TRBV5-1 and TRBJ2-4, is KAGVTQTPRYLIKTRGQQVTLSCSPISGHRSVSWYQQTPGQGLQFLFEYFSETQRNKGNFPGRFSGRQFSNSRSEMNVSTLELGDSALYLCASSLTSGSGFGIQYFGAGTRLSVL.

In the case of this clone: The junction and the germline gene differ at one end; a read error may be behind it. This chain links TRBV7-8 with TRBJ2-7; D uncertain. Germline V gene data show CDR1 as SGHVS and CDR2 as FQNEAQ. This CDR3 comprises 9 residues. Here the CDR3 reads CASSPAKDF. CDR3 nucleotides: TGTGCCAGCAGTCCAGCAAAGGACTTC.

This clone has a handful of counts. The CDR3 DNA sequence: TGCGCCAGCAGCCAAGAAACCCCCGGATCAACTAATGAAAAACTGTTTTTT. It specifies CASSQETPGSTNEKLFF. V and J are TRBV4-3 and TRBJ1-4, with D uncertain. CDR3 length: 17 residues. Trimming cost V 0 bases and J 0 bases, with 11 bases left between them. Germline V gene lookup returns CDR1 LGHNA and CDR2 YSLEER.

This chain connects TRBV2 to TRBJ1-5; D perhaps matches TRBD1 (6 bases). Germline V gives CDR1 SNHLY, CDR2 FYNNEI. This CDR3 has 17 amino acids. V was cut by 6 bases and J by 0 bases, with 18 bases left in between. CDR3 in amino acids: CASRTLGTPYSNQPQHF. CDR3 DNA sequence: TGTGCCAGCAGGACTTTAGGGACACCTTATAGCAATCAGCCCCAGCATTTT.

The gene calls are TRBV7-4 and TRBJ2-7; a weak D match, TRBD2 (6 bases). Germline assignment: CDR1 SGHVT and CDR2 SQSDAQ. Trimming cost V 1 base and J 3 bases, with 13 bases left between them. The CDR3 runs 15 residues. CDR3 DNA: TGTGCCAGCAGCTTAGTGGCTAGCGAATACTACGAGCAGTACTTC. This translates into CASSLVASEYYEQYF.

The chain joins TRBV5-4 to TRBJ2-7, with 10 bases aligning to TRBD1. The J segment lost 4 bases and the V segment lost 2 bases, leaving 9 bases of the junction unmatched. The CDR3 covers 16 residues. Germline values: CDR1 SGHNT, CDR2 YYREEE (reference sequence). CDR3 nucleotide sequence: TGTGCCAGCAGCTTAGTGACAGGGGGCCGACCGTACGAGCAGTACTTC. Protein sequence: CASSLVTGGRPYEQYF.

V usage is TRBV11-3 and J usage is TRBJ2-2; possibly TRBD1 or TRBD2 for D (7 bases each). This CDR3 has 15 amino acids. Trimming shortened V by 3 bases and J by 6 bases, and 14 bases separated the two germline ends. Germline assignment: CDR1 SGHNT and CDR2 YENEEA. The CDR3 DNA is TGTGCCAGCAGCTTGAGACAGGGAGGGTCCGGGGAGCTGTTTTTT. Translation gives CASSLRQGGSGELFF.

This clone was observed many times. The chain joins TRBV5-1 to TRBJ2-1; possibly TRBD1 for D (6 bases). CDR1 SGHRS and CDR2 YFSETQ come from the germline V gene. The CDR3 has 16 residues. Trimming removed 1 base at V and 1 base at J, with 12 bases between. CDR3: CASSLSGQPSYNEQFF. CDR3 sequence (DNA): TGCGCCAGCAGCTTGTCTGGACAGCCTTCCTACAATGAGCAGTTCTTC.

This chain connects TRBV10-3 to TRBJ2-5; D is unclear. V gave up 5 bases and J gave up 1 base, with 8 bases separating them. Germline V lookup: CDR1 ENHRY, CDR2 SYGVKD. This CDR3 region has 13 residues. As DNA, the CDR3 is TGTGCCATCAGTTTCAGCAGCCAAGAGACCCAGTACTTC. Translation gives CAISFSSQETQYF.

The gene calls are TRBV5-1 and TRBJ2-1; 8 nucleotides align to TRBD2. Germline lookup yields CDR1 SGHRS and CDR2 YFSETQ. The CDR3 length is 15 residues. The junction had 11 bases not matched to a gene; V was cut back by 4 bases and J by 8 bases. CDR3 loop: CASSPPLADGDEQFF. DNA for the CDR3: TGCGCCAGCAGCCCGCCACTAGCGGATGGGGATGAGCAGTTCTTC.

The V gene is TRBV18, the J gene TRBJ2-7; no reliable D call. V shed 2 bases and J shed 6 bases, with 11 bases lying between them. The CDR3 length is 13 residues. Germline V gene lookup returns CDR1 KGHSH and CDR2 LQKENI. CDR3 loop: CASSPRMRFEQYF. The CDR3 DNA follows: TGTGCCAGCTCACCAAGGATGAGGTTCGAGCAGTACTTC.

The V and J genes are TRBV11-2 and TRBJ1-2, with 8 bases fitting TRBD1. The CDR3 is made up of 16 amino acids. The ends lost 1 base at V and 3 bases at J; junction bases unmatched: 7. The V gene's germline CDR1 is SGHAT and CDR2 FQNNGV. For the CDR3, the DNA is TGTGCCAGCAGCTTAGGCCCCAGGGGGCGGCACTATGGCTACACCTTC. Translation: CASSLGPRGRHYGYTF. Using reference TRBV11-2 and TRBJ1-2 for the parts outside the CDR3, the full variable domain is EAGVAQSPRYKIIEKRQSVAFWCNPISGHATLYWYQQILGQGPKLLIQFQNNGVVDDSQLPKDRFSAERLKGVDSTLKIQPAKLEDSAVYLCASSLGPRGRHYGYTFGSGTRLTVV.

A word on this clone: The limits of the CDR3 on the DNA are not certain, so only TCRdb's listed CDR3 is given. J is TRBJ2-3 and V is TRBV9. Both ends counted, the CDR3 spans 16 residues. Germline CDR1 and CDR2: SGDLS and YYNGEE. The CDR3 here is CASSVGNSFFGDTQYF.

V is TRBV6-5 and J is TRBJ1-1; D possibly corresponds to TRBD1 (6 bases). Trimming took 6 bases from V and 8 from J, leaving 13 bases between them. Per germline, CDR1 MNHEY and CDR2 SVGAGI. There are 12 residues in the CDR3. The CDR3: CASRPTGKEAFF. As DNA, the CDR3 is TGTGCCAGCAGGCCCACAGGGAAAGAAGCTTTCTTT.

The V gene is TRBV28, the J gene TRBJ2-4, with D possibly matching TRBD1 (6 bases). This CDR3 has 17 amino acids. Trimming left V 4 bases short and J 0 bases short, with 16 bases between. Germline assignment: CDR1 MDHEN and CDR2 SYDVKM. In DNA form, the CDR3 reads TGTGCCAGCAGTTCCCTCGGGACATACCTAGCCAAAAACATTCAGTACTTC. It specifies CASSSLGTYLAKNIQYF.

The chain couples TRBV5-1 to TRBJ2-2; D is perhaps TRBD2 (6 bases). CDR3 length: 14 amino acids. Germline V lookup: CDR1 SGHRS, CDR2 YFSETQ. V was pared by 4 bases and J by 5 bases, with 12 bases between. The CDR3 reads CASSPVGGTGELFF. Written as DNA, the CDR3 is TGCGCCAGCAGCCCAGTCGGGGGAACCGGGGAGCTGTTTTTT.

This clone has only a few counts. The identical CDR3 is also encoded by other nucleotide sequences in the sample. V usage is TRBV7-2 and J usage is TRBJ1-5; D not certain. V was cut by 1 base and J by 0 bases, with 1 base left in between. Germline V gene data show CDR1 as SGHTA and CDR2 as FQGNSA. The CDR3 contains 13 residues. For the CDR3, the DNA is TGTGCCAGCAGCTTAGATAGCAATCAGCCCCAGCATTTT. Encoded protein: CASSLDSNQPQHF.